This TCR beta chain was retrieved from a study of hypomethylating agent response in myelodysplastic syndrome (dated by TCRdb to the early 2020s). For the study in its entirety: The hypomethylating agent given was azacitidine in about 70% of the 11 patients and decitabine in 3 of 11 patients. Among the myelodysplastic syndrome patients in the cohort, nine or ten were male and 2 were female. On average the patients were roughly 68 +/- 5.8 years old, and a diploid cytogenetic profile was seen most often. The most frequent mutation was TET2, found in 5 of 11 patients. Six patients had a response of complete response or hematologic improvement, and roughly 5 patients did not respond. Response was defined as complete response or hematologic improvement, and patients who met neither criterion were classified as non-responders.

The germline V gene (reference sequence) sets CDR1 to LNHDA and CDR2 to SQIVND. V and J lose 7 bases and 2 bases, and a span of 9 bases separates them. The CDR3 has 14 amino acids, counting the end cysteine and phenylalanine. Left in the record is the CDR3 DNA by itself, 42 bases read in frame from the first base. Library method: the immunoSEQ multiplex PCR assay. Survey resolution was used, with two replicates of approximately 200 ng each, totaling around 400 ng of DNA per sample. Using multiplex PCR primers aimed at V and J genes, the hsTCRB kit picked up rearranged TCRB sequences in genomic DNA. The first PCR used the QIAGEN Multiplex PCR Kit for 31 cycles to amplify the CDR3 region. Sample barcodes and Illumina adapters were added to each replicate in a roughly 8-cycle second PCR. A QuantStudio 6 together with the KAPA library quantification kit was used to quantify the pooled libraries. Approximately 16 pM of pooled libraries was sequenced on an Illumina MiSeq using 156-cycle single-end reads plus a 15-cycle index read. Processing in the source paper ran as follows. Of 180,000 or so unique clonotypes, 1.7% were flagged by VDJdb annotation as previously reported viral-epitope-specific. Raw reads were processed by the immunoSEQ Data Assistant and immunoSEQ Analyzer into normalized, annotated TCRB repertoires. Clonotypes were analyzed with the immunarch R package version 0.6.5 and BioAnalyzer. Before richness was estimated, every repertoire was downsampled to the clone count of the smallest repertoire. Clonotypes were categorized as expanded, contracted or novel by Fisher's exact tests, where a novel clonotype had zero frequency before treatment. Significantly changed CDR3 beta sequences were clustered with GLIPH2 using simulation_depth=1000 and kmer_min_depth=3, and CDR3s shorter than five residues were excluded. Sourced from immuneACCESS, this table was stored by TCRdb with only in-frame sequences that have V and J called. A share of the clones is absent; for the studies checked, an unresolved V gene accounts for under half, and the remainder has no known explanation. V and J calls and clone size are given by that table; D and trimming were obtained from the DNA. The sample table records more than 4,500 clones; roughly 90% of these occur just once. The ten largest clonotypes hold roughly 10% of the sample.

Bulk bone marrow was analyzed, and T-cell subsets were not sorted. Bone marrow from around ten myelodysplastic syndrome patients, collected before and after hypomethylating agent therapy, underwent immunosequencing of the TCR beta CDR3 regions. Each patient contributed a baseline bone marrow plus two to three bone marrows at different post-treatment timepoints for longitudinal repertoire tracking. Genomic DNA was extracted from whole bone marrow, and quality was checked by TapeStation, NanoDrop OneC and PicoGreen assays. For this clone: This receptor's antigen is unknown. One base away there is no much larger clone; base qualities are not given.

Broad study findings and their caveats: Only 10 to 12 patients were analyzed, so the study cohort was small. Whether the shared GLIPH2 clusters possibly recognize novel MDS antigens was not confirmed and still needs to be tested experimentally. After hypomethylating agent treatment, no significant change in richness, rarefaction diversity or clonality was seen, either across all patients or within response groups. Novel clonotypes appeared more often in responders, whereas non-responders had more contracted clonotypes after treatment. The healthy control donors were not matched in age to the MDS patients, and this mismatch could have affected the comparison between MDS and healthy donors.

The chain was built from TRBV19 and TRBJ2-6; the D gene is not confidently resolved. Sequenced material: bone marrow, taken before or after starting hypomethylating agent treatment for myelodysplastic syndrome (not recorded which). The receptor comes from a human donor with myelodysplastic syndrome. The CDR3 region reads CASKDRAGANVLTF. The DNA reads TGTGCCAGTAAAGACCGGGCTGGGGCCAACGTCCTGACTTTC.